This TCR beta chain was identified during a study of blood T cell repertoires in COVID-19. On the study more broadly: Italy, Spain and the United States were the sources of the convalescent and acute COVID-19 samples.

Authors' methods: Amplification of reference gene primers was used by the study to estimate nucleated cell counts. Some clones are missing from TCRdb's copy, which holds only in-frame ones; the method was immunoSEQ multiplex PCR. V and J calls and clone size come straight from that table; D and trimming were deduced from the DNA. This sample has around 700,000 clones, with about nine tenths found just once. Germline CDR1 SGHAT, CDR2 FQNNGV. V shed 1 base and J shed 3 bases, with 10 bases lying between them. CDR3 size: 15 residues. This receptor was identified in a woman aged 18-29 years with acute or convalescent COVID-19. The gene calls are TRBV11-2 and TRBJ1-3, with unresolved D. Input material: peripheral blood. In DNA, the CDR3 is TGTGCCAGCAGCTTAGCGGGGTATAGTGGAAACACCATATATTTT. It translates to CASSLAGYSGNTIYF.